This T cell receptor (beta chain) was captured in a study of T cell responses to AZD1222 COVID-19 vaccine. This table comes from immunoSEQ multiplex PCR, and its TCRdb copy is limited to in-frame clones, with some not included. In the table there are approximately 210,000 clones, about nine tenths of which are singletons. The CDR3 is made up of 11 amino acids. The germline V gene has CDR1 SQVTM and CDR2 ANQGSEA. V lost 6 bases, J lost 7 bases, and 10 bases lay in between. Study-level findings and limits: The peak T cell response came first, and repertoires were sampled only after it.

On this clone: Its specificity is not known.

The TCR was taken from an adult who received the AZD1222 COVID-19 vaccine. The gene calls are TRBV29-1 and TRBJ2-1; no clear D gene. Specimen: peripheral blood, collected 28 days after the second AZD1222 dose. The CDR3 loop is CSVAGSNEQFF. CDR3 nucleotide sequence: TGCAGCGTAGCAGGATCAAATGAGCAGTTCTTC.